This T cell receptor (beta chain) was found in a study of shared clonotypes between healthy human individuals. A note on this clone: Its antigen is unidentified.

This CDR3 spans 15 amino acids. Trimming removed 8 bases from V and 0 bases from J, with 16 bases in between. Germline CDR1 reads SEHNR; CDR2 reads FQNEAQ (reference sequence). Findings and limits, study-wide: Rarefaction showed sorted-subset sequencing was incomplete despite large depth. Larger estimated richness was generally seen in naive subsets than in memory subsets. Blood alone was sampled, and tissue repertoires likely differ. Clonotypes which were not shared had lower generation probabilities than clonotypes that all four donors shared.

Libraries were prepared by immunoSEQ multiplex PCR; TCRdb keeps only in-frame clonotypes and omits some of them. The table includes about 680,000 clones, just over 90% detected once. Naive CD8 cells lacked CD45RO and underwent positive selection for CCR7, leaving out terminally differentiated effector memory CD45RA+ cells. Sequencing was carried out using naive CD8+ T cells sorted from blood. This receptor was identified in a man in his thirties or forties in good health. The V gene is TRBV7-9, the J gene TRBJ2-5; D is unclear. The CDR3 DNA is TGTGCCAGCCAACCCCCCAGATTCGACCAAGAGACCCAGTACTTC. As protein: CASQPPRFDQETQYF.